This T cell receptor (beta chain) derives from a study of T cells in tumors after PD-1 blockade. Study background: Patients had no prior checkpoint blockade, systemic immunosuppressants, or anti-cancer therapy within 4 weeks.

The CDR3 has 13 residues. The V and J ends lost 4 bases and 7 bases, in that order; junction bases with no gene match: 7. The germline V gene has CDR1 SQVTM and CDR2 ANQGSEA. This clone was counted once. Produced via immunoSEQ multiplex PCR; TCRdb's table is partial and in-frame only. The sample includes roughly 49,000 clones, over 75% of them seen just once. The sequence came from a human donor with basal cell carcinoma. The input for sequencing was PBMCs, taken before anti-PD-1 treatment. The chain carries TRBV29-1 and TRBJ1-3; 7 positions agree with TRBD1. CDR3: CSVAKQGPNTIYF. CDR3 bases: TGCAGCGTTGCAAAACAGGGGCCCAACACCATATATTTT.